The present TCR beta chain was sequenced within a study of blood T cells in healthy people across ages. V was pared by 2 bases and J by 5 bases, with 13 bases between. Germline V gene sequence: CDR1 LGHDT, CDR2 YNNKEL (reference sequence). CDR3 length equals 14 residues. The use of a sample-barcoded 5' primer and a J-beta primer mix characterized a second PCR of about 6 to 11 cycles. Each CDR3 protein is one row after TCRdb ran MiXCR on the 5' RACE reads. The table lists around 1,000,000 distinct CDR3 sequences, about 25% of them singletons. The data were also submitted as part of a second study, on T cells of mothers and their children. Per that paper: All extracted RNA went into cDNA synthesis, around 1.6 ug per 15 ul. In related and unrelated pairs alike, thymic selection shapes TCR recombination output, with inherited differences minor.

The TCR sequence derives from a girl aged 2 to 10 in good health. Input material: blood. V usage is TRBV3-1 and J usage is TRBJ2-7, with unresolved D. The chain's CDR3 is CASSQILLRDEQYF. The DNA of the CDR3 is TGTGCCAGCAGCCAAATCCTGCTCCGCGACGAGCAGTACTTC.